The source of this T cell receptor (beta chain) is a study of human thymus T cells. General observations from the study: Related work found strong thymic repertoire overlap between unrelated individuals. There appeared to be biased usage of V and J genes in thymic and blood repertoires.

Corrective heart surgery yielded resections, and these provided the thymus tissue. The donor group consisted of healthy Finnish infants who were having corrective surgery for congenital heart defects. Measured with immunoSEQ multiplex PCR; TCRdb has only the in-frame clones, and not every one. Of roughly 120,000 clones listed, approximately 96% were seen once; the top ten hold 0.02% to 0.03%. Regarding this clone: Its antigen is currently unknown.

Germline V lookup: CDR1 LNHDA, CDR2 SQIVND (reference sequence). The CDR3 is made up of 12 amino acids. Unmatched junction bases numbered 3, after V lost 5 bases and J lost 5 bases. The chain combines TRBV19 with TRBJ2-7, with TRBD1 matching over 7 bases. The sequence came from a boy less than two years old with a congenital heart defect but otherwise immunologically healthy. The source material was thymus tissue. The CDR3 loop reads CASSEGADEQYF. In DNA form, the CDR3 reads TGTGCCAGTAGTGAGGGGGCGGACGAGCAGTACTTC.